A selection of T cell receptor beta chains follows, all from one sample in a study of OX40 agonist ivuxolimab in advanced cancers. Assay: immunoSEQ multiplex PCR; the TCRdb copy retains only in-frame clones and omits some. The sample lists 60,000 to 90,000 clones, around 88% occurring once. Specimen: CD4+ or CD8+ T cells sorted from blood, collected in a trial of the OX40 agonist ivuxolimab. The receptors were sampled from an adult with an advanced solid tumor such as melanoma, head and neck, liver or kidney cancer. CDR3s include the opening cysteine and the closing phenylalanine or tryptophan. The order of the fields is J gene, clone size, V gene, CDR3 protein. Not all rows give a size; the values are once, few, many and, for expanded clones, a class.

j_gene: TRBJ2-7
abundance: .
v_gene: TRBV7-2
CDR3aa: CASSWSGNTDEQYF

j_gene: TRBJ1-1
abundance: .
v_gene: TRBV30
CDR3aa: CAWSVRGGTEAFF

j_gene: TRBJ1-1
abundance: .
v_gene: TRBV6-6
CDR3aa: CASSYELVREAFF

j_gene: TRBJ2-7
abundance: .
v_gene: TRBV7-2
CDR3aa: CASSSWTGTSYEQYF

j_gene: TRBJ2-7
abundance: .
v_gene: TRBV19
CDR3aa: CATIGGGDEQYF

j_gene: TRBJ1-2
abundance: few
v_gene: TRBV9
CDR3aa: CASSPPRGADGYTF

j_gene: TRBJ1-1
abundance: .
v_gene: TRBV2
CDR3aa: CASTMSLGAWDFF

j_gene: TRBJ2-5
abundance: .
v_gene: TRBV4-1
CDR3aa: CASSQAPGQQETQYF

j_gene: TRBJ1-5
abundance: .
v_gene: TRBV30
CDR3aa: CAWSVLGGSQPQHF

j_gene: TRBJ2-2
abundance: .
v_gene: TRBV5-1
CDR3aa: CASRGDRLNTGELFF

j_gene: TRBJ1-2
abundance: .
v_gene: TRBV7-9
CDR3aa: CASSLGVNYGYTF

j_gene: TRBJ1-3
abundance: .
v_gene: TRBV6-5
CDR3aa: CASRTEVGNTIYF